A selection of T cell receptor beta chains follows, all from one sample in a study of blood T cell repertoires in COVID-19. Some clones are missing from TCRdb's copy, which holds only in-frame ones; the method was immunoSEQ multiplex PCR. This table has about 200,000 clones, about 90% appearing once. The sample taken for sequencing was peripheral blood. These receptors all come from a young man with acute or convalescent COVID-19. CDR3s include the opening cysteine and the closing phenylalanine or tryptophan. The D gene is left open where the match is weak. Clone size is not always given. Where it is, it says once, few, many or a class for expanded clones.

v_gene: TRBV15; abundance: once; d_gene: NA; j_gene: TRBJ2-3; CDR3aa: CATNQGAGDTDTQYF; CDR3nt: TGTGCCACCAACCAAGGGGCAGGGGACACAGATACGCAGTATTTT
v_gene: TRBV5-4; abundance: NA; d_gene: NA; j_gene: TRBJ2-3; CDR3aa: CASSPVRGVGMLRQYF; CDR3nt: TGTGCCAGCAGCCCGGTACGCGGCGTTGGTATGTTGAGGCAGTATTTT
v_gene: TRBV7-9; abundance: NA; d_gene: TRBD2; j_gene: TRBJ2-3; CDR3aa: CASSLVLPIAGGPADTQYF; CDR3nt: TGTGCCAGCAGCTTGGTCCTCCCTATAGCGGGAGGGCCGGCAGATACGCAGTATTTT
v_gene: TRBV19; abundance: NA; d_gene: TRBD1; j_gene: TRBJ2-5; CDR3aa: CASRRQGQETQYF; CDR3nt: TGTGCCAGTAGGAGACAGGGACAAGAGACCCAGTACTTC
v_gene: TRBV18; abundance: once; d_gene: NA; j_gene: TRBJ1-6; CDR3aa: CASSRSQLYNSPLHF; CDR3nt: TGTGCCAGCTCTCGTTCACAGCTCTATAATTCACCCCTCCACTTT
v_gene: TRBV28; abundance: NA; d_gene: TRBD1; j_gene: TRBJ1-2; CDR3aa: CASSRYLTGGNGYTF; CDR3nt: TGTGCCAGCAGCAGATACCTAACAGGGGGCAATGGCTACACCTTC
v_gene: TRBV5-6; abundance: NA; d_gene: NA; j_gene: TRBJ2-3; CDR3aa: CASSPADGGLLLNTQYF; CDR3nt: TGTGCCAGCAGTCCCGCGGATGGGGGCCTTTTATTAAATACGCAGTATTTT
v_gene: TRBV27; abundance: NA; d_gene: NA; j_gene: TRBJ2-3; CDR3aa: CASSLSEGASTDTQYF; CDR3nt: TGTGCCAGCAGTTTAAGTGAAGGGGCGAGCACAGATACGCAGTATTTT
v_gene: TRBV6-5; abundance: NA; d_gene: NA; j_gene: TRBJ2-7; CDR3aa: CASSFFADPYEQYF; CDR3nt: TGTGCCAGCAGTTTCTTTGCGGATCCCTACGAGCAGTACTTC
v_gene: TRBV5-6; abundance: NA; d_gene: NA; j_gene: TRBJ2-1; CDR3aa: CASSQDRSSYNEQFF; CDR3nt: TGTGCCAGCAGCCAGGACAGAAGCTCCTACAATGAGCAGTTCTTC
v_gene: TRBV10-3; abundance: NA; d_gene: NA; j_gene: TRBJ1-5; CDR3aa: CAISGRAEGQPQHF; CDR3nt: TGTGCCATCAGTGGAAGGGCCGAGGGTCAGCCCCAGCATTTT
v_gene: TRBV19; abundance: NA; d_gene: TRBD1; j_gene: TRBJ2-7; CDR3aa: CASSAGGQGYEQYF; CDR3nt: TGTGCCAGTAGCGCTGGAGGACAGGGCTACGAGCAGTACTTC
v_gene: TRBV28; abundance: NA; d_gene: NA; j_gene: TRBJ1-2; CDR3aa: CASSPRANYGYTF; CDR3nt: TGTGCCAGCAGTCCTCGTGCTAACTATGGCTACACCTTC
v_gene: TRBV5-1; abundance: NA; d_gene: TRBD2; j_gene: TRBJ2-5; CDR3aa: CASSLAVAGALQETQYF; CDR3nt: TGCGCCAGCAGCTTGGCCGTGGCGGGAGCCTTACAAGAGACCCAGTACTTC
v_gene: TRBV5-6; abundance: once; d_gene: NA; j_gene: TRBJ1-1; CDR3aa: CASQLNTEAFF; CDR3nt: TGTGCCAGCCAATTGAACACTGAAGCTTTCTTT
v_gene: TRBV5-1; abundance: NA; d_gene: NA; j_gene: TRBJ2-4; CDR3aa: CASSLGSPRNIQYF; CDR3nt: TGCGCCAGCAGCTTGGGGTCCCCCAGGAACATTCAGTACTTC
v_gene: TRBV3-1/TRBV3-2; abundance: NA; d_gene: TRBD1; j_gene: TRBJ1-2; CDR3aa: CASSQDLDRAYGYTF; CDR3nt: TGTGCCAGCAGCCAGGATCTGGACAGGGCCTATGGCTACACCTTC
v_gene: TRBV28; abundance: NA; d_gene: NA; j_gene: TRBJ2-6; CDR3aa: CASRQTVLRGYGANVLTF; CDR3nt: TGTGCCAGCAGACAAACCGTTTTACGAGGATATGGGGCCAACGTCCTGACTTTC
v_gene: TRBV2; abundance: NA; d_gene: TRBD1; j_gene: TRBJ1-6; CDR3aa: CASSINRGLTRALHF; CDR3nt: TGTGCCAGCAGTATTAACAGGGGGCTTACACGGGCCCTCCACTTT
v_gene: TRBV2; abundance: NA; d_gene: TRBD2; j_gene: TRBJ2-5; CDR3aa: CASRGGGRETQYF; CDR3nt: TGTGCCAGCAGAGGCGGGGGGCGAGAGACCCAGTACTTC
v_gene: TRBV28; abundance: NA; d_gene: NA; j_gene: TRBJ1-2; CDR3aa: CASSPTGPYGYTF; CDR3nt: TGTGCCAGCAGTCCTACAGGGCCCTATGGCTACACCTTC